This is a list of T cell receptor beta chains from one sample in a study of tumor and adjacent non-tumor tissue in lung cancer. TCRdb re-called the multiplex PCR reads with MiXCR, one entry per CDR3 protein. The sample carries over 110,000 distinct CDR3 sequences, about 71% recorded once. Sequencing used lung tumor tissue. These receptors came from a man aged 60 to 69 with small cell lung cancer. The CDR3 runs from the conserved cysteine through the conserved F or W. Fields, in order: J gene, V gene, CDR3 length, clone size, D gene, CDR3 DNA, CDR3 protein. D genes are given only for firm matches. Clone size is not always given. Where it is, it says once, few, many or a class for expanded clones.

TRBJ2-1,TRBV11-2,13,.,.,TGTGCCAGCAGCCGGGACCGATCCAATGAGCAATTCTTC,CASSRDRSNEQFF
TRBJ1-1,TRBV11-1,13,many,.,TGTGCCAGCAGCCTCAGGGGAGGCACTGAAGCTTTCTTT,CASSLRGGTEAFF
TRBJ2-5,TRBV11-2,15,.,.,TGTGCCAACAGCTTAGCTGCGGGACTGGAAGAGACCCAGTACTTC,CANSLAAGLEETQYF
TRBJ1-2,TRBV11-3,13,.,.,TGTGCCAGCAGCTTTACGTGGGGGGCTGGCTACACCTTC,CASSFTWGAGYTF
TRBJ2-1,TRBV5-4,15,.,TRBD2,TGTGCCAGCAGCTTATCCGGGACTAGCGTCCATGAGCAGTTCTTC,CASSLSGTSVHEQFF
TRBJ1-2,TRBV4-2,12,.,TRBD1,TGTGCCAGCACCGACAGGGACTATGGCTACACCTTC,CASTDRDYGYTF
TRBJ2-7,TRBV20-1,15,many,.,TGCAGTGCTAGAGGGCTGGTCCATAGCTCCTACGAGCAGTACTTC,CSARGLVHSSYEQYF
TRBJ1-2,TRBV20-1,14,.,.,TGCAGTGCTAGAGATCAGACGGGAAGGGGTTGCTACACCTTC,CSARDQTGRGCYTF
TRBJ2-7,TRBV6-5,13,.,TRBD2,TGTGCCACCGGGACTAGCGAGCCTTACGAGCAGTACTTC,CATGTSEPYEQYF
TRBJ2-5,TRBV10-3,15,.,TRBD2,TGTGCCAGTCACGGACTAGCGGGAGAGATCGAGACCCAGTACTTC,CASHGLAGEIETQYF
TRBJ1-1,TRBV12-5,14,.,.,TGTGCTAGTGGTTTGGTACTAAGTGGGGTTGAAGCTTTCTTT,CASGLVLSGVEAFF
TRBJ2-7,TRBV10-2,14,many,TRBD2,TGCGCCAGCAGCGGGACTAGCGGGAGCTACGAGCAGTACTTC,CASSGTSGSYEQYF
TRBJ2-1,TRBV6-5,16,.,.,TGTGCCAGCAGTTACTCTTTCGGAATTAAGTTGCACGAGCAGTTCTTC,CASSYSFGIKLHEQFF
TRBJ2-3,TRBV6-1,15,.,.,TGTGCCAGCAGTGAATTTAAGGGCCGCACAGATACGCAGTATTTT,CASSEFKGRTDTQYF
TRBJ1-1,TRBV29-1,12,many,.,TGCAGCGTTGTGGGCACGAACACTGAAGCTTTCTTT,CSVVGTNTEAFF
TRBJ1-6,TRBV29-1,14,few,TRBD1,TGCAGCGTTAAGGAGGGACAGGGGGCATCACCCCTCCACTTT,CSVKEGQGASPLHF
TRBJ2-7,TRBV7-8,16,once,.,TGTGCCAGCATCTTAGTCCAAGGACTCTATCATGGCGAGCAGTACTTC,CASILVQGLYHGEQYF
TRBJ1-6,TRBV28,17,.,TRBD1,TGTGCCAGCAGTCCGGCCAGACAGGGAGTTTTCAATTCACCCCTCCACTTT,CASSPARQGVFNSPLHF
TRBJ2-1,TRBV11-3,15,.,TRBD2,TGTGCCAGCAGCCGGGGACTAGTGGGAGAATCTGAGCAGTTCTTC,CASSRGLVGESEQFF
TRBJ1-2,TRBV4-1,18,many,.,TGCGCCAGCAGCCAAGATCTTTACAGGCGAGAGCCAATCTATGGCTACACCTTC,CASSQDLYRREPIYGYTF
TRBJ2-5,TRBV5-4,12,many,.,TGTGCCAGCAGCTTTTTGGAGGAGACCCAGTACTTC,CASSFLEETQYF
TRBJ2-3,TRBV13,13,.,.,TGTGCCAGCAGCCACTACAGGGAAGATACGGAGTATTTT,CASSHYREDTEYF
TRBJ1-6,TRBV12-3/TRBV12-4,12,many,.,TGTGCCAGCTCCGGGCAGTATTCACCCCTCCACTTT,CASSGQYSPLHF
TRBJ1-6,TRBV4-2,15,.,TRBD1,TGTGCTAGCAGCAAACCGGGACAGGAAACTTCACCCTTCCACTTT,CASSKPGQETSPFHF
TRBJ2-2,TRBV20-1,17,many,.,TGCAGTGCTGACATTAATAGGCGGGACCGAAGTTCCGGGGAGCTGTTTTTT,CSADINRRDRSSGELFF
TRBJ2-5,TRBV6-6,14,.,.,TGTGCAAGCAGTTTTGGCGGGATCCAAGAGACCCGGTACTTC,CASSFGGIQETRYF
TRBJ2-2,TRBV5-1,13,.,.,TGCGCTAGCAGCTTGGGAGGTACCGGGGAGCTGCTTTTT,CASSLGGTGELLF
TRBJ2-5,TRBV11-2,15,.,TRBD1,TGTAACAGCAGCTTGAAACTGACAGGGCTAGAGACCCAGTACTTC,CNSSLKLTGLETQYF
TRBJ2-2,TRBV20-1,13,.,.,TGCAGTGCCCTGGGACCCTACACCGGGGAGCTGCTTTTT,CSALGPYTGELLF
TRBJ1-1,TRBV6-6,15,.,.,TGTGCCGGCAGTTACGGGGGAGCCCTGAACACTGAAGCTTTCTTT,CAGSYGGALNTEAFF
TRBJ2-3,TRBV4-1,15,many,.,TGCGCCAGCAGCCCGCCGCTGGGGGCGTGGGATACGCAGTATTTT,CASSPPLGAWDTQYF
TRBJ2-1,TRBV11-1,14,.,.,TGTGCCAGCAGCTCGCGCCTTAGCGTCAATGAACAGTTCTTC,CASSSRLSVNEQFF
TRBJ2-1,TRBV12-3/TRBV12-4,11,.,.,TGTGCCAGCAACCGCTACAATGAGCTGTTCTTC,CASNRYNELFF
TRBJ1-1,TRBV6-5,13,many,.,TGTGCCAGCAGCCGGGGGAAGAACACTGAAGCTTTCTTT,CASSRGKNTEAFF
TRBJ2-1,TRBV29-1,16,.,.,TGCAACGTTTACAACTGGGGCCTCGTGCAGAAAAATGAGCAGTTCTTC,CNVYNWGLVQKNEQFF
TRBJ1-1,TRBV11-3,14,.,.,TGTGCCAGCAGCATAGTATTGCTTGGTACTGAAGCTTTCTTT,CASSIVLLGTEAFF
TRBJ1-2,TRBV7-3,13,.,TRBD1,TGTGCCAGCAGCTCCCGGACAGGGCTAGGCTACACCTTC,CASSSRTGLGYTF
TRBJ2-5,TRBV6-5,12,.,.,TGTGCCAGCCGCCAGCACGGGGAGACCCAGTACTTC,CASRQHGETQYF
TRBJ2-1,TRBV7-8,15,few,.,TGTGCCAGCAGCTTACTTGCCAGGGTTAACAATGAGCAGTTCTTC,CASSLLARVNNEQFF
TRBJ2-2,TRBV11-3,14,.,.,TGTGCCGGCAGCGCAGGCAGGGGCACCGGGGAGCTGTTTTTT,CAGSAGRGTGELFF
TRBJ1-2,TRBV11-3,14,.,TRBD1,TGTGCCGGCAGTCGAGGGACAGGGTTTGACGGCTACACCTTC,CAGSRGTGFDGYTF
TRBJ1-1,TRBV6-6,15,.,TRBD1,TGTGCCAGCAGTGGTCGGACAGGGAAGGTAACTAAAGCTTTCTTT,CASSGRTGKVTKAFF
TRBJ2-1,TRBV4-2,20,.,TRBD2,TGTGCCAGCAGCCAAGACCACGTGACTAGCGGGATGGCCCTCCACAATGAGCAGTTCTTC,CASSQDHVTSGMALHNEQFF
TRBJ2-4,TRBV11-3,13,many,.,TGTGCCAGCAGCTTAGACCCAAAAAACATTCAGTACTTC,CASSLDPKNIQYF
TRBJ1-5,TRBV6-1,13,.,.,TGTGCCAGCAGTGAAGTAGGCAACCAGCCCCAGCATTTT,CASSEVGNQPQHF
TRBJ2-3,TRBV11-2,16,.,TRBD1,TGTGCCAGCAGCTTGTTCTGGACAGGGGCGGGAGATACGAAGTATTTT,CASSLFWTGAGDTKYF
TRBJ1-2,TRBV12-3/TRBV12-4,13,.,.,TGTGCCAGCAGTTTGCTGGTGTACTATGGTTACACCTTC,CASSLLVYYGYTF
TRBJ1-2,TRBV12-3/TRBV12-4,15,.,TRBD1,TGTGCTAGCAGTTCGCACCAGGGGGCATACTATGGCTACACCTTC,CASSSHQGAYYGYTF
TRBJ2-6,TRBV5-1,14,many,.,TGCGCCAGCGAACCCGTCTCTGGGGCCAACGTCCTGACTTTC,CASEPVSGANVLTF
TRBJ2-2,TRBV12-3/TRBV12-4,12,.,.,TGTGCCAGCAGTTCGGGGGTCGGGGAGCTGTTTTTT,CASSSGVGELFF
TRBJ1-6,TRBV12-3/TRBV12-4,15,many,TRBD1,TGTGCCAGCAGACCCGGGACAGGGGGCCATTCACCCCTCCACTTT,CASRPGTGGHSPLHF
TRBJ1-2,TRBV12-3/TRBV12-4,11,.,.,TGTGCCAGCGAGGGAGGCAATGGCTACACCTTC,CASEGGNGYTF
TRBJ2-3,TRBV20-1,16,.,.,TGCAGTGCCGAGGTGGTAGCGGTGGCTAGCACATATACGCAGTATTTT,CSAEVVAVASTYTQYF
TRBJ2-2,TRBV20-1,14,once,TRBD1,TGTAGTGCTGCCGACAGGGCGGGCACCGGGGAGCTGTTTTTT,CSAADRAGTGELFF
TRBJ2-3,TRBV7-9,16,.,.,TGTGTCAGCAGCCCGCCGGGGAACAGCAGCACAGATACGCAGTATTTT,CVSSPPGNSSTDTQYF
TRBJ2-3,TRBV4-1,15,.,TRBD2,TGCACCAGCAGTCAAGGAGCGGGGTTCACAGATACGCAGTATTTT,CTSSQGAGFTDTQYF
TRBJ1-2,TRBV7-9,16,.,TRBD1,TGTGCCAGCAGTACCCGACAGGGGTCCTTAGACTATGGCTACACCTTC,CASSTRQGSLDYGYTF
TRBJ2-1,TRBV12-3/TRBV12-4,13,.,.,TGTGCCAGCAGTCGCCATCGGCTGGGTGAGCAGTTCTTC,CASSRHRLGEQFF
TRBJ2-5,TRBV28,16,.,TRBD2,TGTACCAGCAGTCCCGGGACTAGCCTCGTACAAGAGACCCAGTACTTC,CTSSPGTSLVQETQYF